Listed here are 7 T cell receptor beta chains from one sample, sequenced in a study of blood T cells in healthy people across ages. Then a second PCR, running about 7 to 11 cycles, was carried out with a sample-barcoded 5' primer and a J-beta primer mix. TCRdb called the 5' RACE reads again in MiXCR, with one record for every CDR3 protein. The sample consists of some 640,000 distinct CDR3 sequences, under 30% of them appearing once. Sequenced material: blood. The receptors originated from a woman older than 75 in good health.

This clonotype turned up a few times. The V and J genes are TRBV6-5 and TRBJ1-6, with a weak D call TRBD1 (5 bases). The CDR3 has 15 residues. Germline CDR1 is MNHEY and CDR2 is SVGAGI. Trimming removed 6 bases from V and 7 bases from J, with 16 bases in between. The CDR3 bases are TGTGCCAGCAGCCCGCCGACGGGGCCCAATTCACCCCTCCACTTT. Translating it yields CASSPPTGPNSPLHF.

A word on this clonotype: This may stem from a read error, because a much larger clone lies one nucleotide away. The V call is TRBV11-2, the J call TRBJ2-5, with 8 nucleotides matching TRBD2. The J call may not be correct, given that the DNA end is closer to TRBJ2-7. There are 15 residues in the CDR3. The germline V gene encodes CDR1 SGHAT and CDR2 FQNNGV. The chain's CDR3 is CASSLVWRGAVEQYF. The CDR3 nucleotides read TGTGCCAGCAGCTTAGTGTGGCGGGGGGCAGTCGAGCAGTACTTC.

This sequence joins TRBV4-2 and TRBJ1-1, with a tentative D call TRBD1 (5 bases). CDR1 and CDR2 from the germline V gene are LGHNA and YNFKEQ. The V and J ends lost 3 bases and 5 bases respectively, with 16 bases between them. CDR3 length: 15 amino acids. The DNA for the CDR3 is TGTGCCAGCAGCCAGGTCGAAAGGGGTTTGACTGAAGCTTTCTTT. This gives the protein CASSQVERGLTEAFF.

Ten or more counts support this clonotype. The genes are TRBV12-3 or TRBV12-4 and TRBJ1-4, with 7 bases matching TRBD1. CDR3 length: 16 residues. The ends lost 1 base at V and 0 bases at J; junction bases unmatched: 2. In DNA form, the CDR3 reads TGTGCCAGCAGTTTAGTCCAGGGGGCAACTAATGAAAAACTGTTTTTT. Translated: CASSLVQGATNEKLFF.

This clonotype was seen many times. The V and J genes are TRBV20-1 and TRBJ1-2; the D is unclear. This CDR3 comprises 13 residues. With 3 bases removed from V and 2 bases from J, the gap between germline ends came to 10 bases. Germline assignment: CDR1 DFQATT and CDR2 SNEGSKA (reference sequence). The CDR3 reads CSASLTVNYGYTF. CDR3 nucleotides: TGCAGTGCTAGTCTCACAGTCAACTATGGCTACACCTTC.

This clonotype was counted between two and nine times. Just one base apart from a much larger clone, this may be a read error. This chain's CDR3 is CASSIDRGSHGYTF. CDR3 DNA sequence: TGTGCCAGCAGTATCGACCGAGGGAGCCATGGCTACACCTTC. The J gene is TRBJ1-2, the V gene TRBV27; D is uncertain. The CDR3 has 14 amino acids. Germline V gene sequence: CDR1 MNHEY, CDR2 SMNVEV (reference sequence). The V gene lost 5 bases and the J gene lost 6 bases, with 16 bases spanning the gap.

This rearrangement joins TRBV20-1 to TRBJ2-7; a weak D match, TRBD1 (6 bases). The V gene's germline CDR1 is DFQATT and CDR2 SNEGSKA (reference sequence). Deletions cut 6 bases from V and 0 bases from J, with 9 bases between. The CDR3 has 12 amino acids. The CDR3: CSARGISYEQYF. In DNA, the CDR3 is TGCAGTGCCAGGGGTATCTCCTACGAGCAGTACTTC.